The sequence of this T cell receptor beta chain was determined in a study of shared clonotypes between healthy human individuals. General observations from the study: Clonotype sharing across donors was expected to vary with sequencing depth. With few donors, the genetic and exposure-history diversity represented was limited.

Trimming removed 7 bases from V and 7 bases from J, with 13 bases in between. The CDR3 is 12 amino acids. Germline CDR1 reads MNHNS; CDR2 reads SASEGT. An assay was performed, and its level was deep. The protocol was immunoSEQ multiplex PCR, while the TCRdb copy is restricted to in-frame clones and leaves out a portion. The sample holds more than 450,000 clones, approximately 79% seen once. In the case of this clone: Its antigen is undetermined.

The TCR originated in a woman between 40 and 55 years old in good health. Some clones in this sample may be carry-over from other donors' samples. The chain uses TRBV6-1 and TRBJ1-2; D may be TRBD1 (5 bases). Input material: PBMCs. CDR3 region: CASIPGQSGYTF. CDR3 DNA: TGTGCCAGCATTCCAGGACAAAGTGGCTACACCTTC.